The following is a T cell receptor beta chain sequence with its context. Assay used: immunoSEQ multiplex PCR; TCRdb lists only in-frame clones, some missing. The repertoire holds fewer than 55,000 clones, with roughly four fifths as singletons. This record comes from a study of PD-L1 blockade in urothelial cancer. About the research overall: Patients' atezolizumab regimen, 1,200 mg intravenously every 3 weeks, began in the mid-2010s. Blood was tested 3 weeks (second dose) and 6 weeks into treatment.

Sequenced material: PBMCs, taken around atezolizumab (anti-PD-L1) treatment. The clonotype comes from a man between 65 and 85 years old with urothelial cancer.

This CDR3 reads CAGTGQRTETQYF. CDR3 bases: TGTGCCGGGACGGGACAGAGGACAGAGACCCAGTACTTC. V usage is TRBV7-9 and J usage is TRBJ2-5, with TRBD1 matching 7 bases. V shed 11 bases and J 4 bases; nucleotides not matched to a gene: 10. This CDR3 has 13 amino acids. The germline CDR1 and CDR2 sequences are SEHNR and FQNEAQ (reference sequence).